The following is a TCR beta chain sequence with its context. Every isolated RNA sample was fully reverse transcribed, so sequencing captured expressed TCRB transcripts. Profiled with immunoSEQ multiplex PCR; TCRdb holds only in-frame clones, not every one. The profile shows hundreds of thousands of clones, less than 15% of them singletons. These data originate in a study of beta chain features in type 1 diabetes. V lost 4 bases to trimming and J lost 0 bases, with 6 bases between them. CDR3 length: 13 amino acids. Per germline, CDR1 SNHLY and CDR2 FYNNEI. The V call is TRBV2, the J call TRBJ1-1; D not certain. Sequenced sample: central memory CD4+ T cells from blood. This sequence originates from a man aged 25-40 years in good health. This CDR3 is CASSGELNTEAFF. CDR3 nucleotide sequence: TGTGCCAGCAGTGGCGAGCTGAACACTGAAGCTTTCTTT.